Described below is a single TCR beta chain sequence and its context. Primers for the PCR totalled 60 Vbeta and 13 Jbeta. Profiling relied on immunoSEQ multiplex PCR, and the TCRdb table lists in-frame clones only, not all of them. Among approximately 140,000 clones listed, 76% were seen once. The sample is drawn from a study of cytomegalovirus exposure and HLA in healthy donors. Trimming shortened V by 8 bases and J by 2 bases, and 15 bases separated the two germline ends. Germline assignment: CDR1 SNHLY and CDR2 FYNNEI. This CDR3 has 14 amino acids. The origin of this receptor is a young man in good health and CMV-seronegative. The sample consisted of PBMCs. The rearrangement links TRBV2 to TRBJ1-1, with D perhaps matching TRBD1 (6 bases). Written as DNA, the CDR3 is TGTGCCAGCGGAGACAGGACCACCAACACTGAAGCTTTCTTT. This encodes CASGDRTTNTEAFF.